The 16 T cell receptor beta chains listed next were all sequenced from one sample in a study of memory CD4+ T cells and cytomegalovirus serostatus. The sort gate was single viable CD3+CD4+CD8-CD45RO+ cells for memory CD4+ T cells. Data came from immunoSEQ multiplex PCR; TCRdb stores just in-frame clones and leaves some out. In the table there are about 82,000 clones, over 80% of which are singletons. The specimen was memory CD4+ T cells from blood. The receptor source for this set is an adult in good health and CMV-seronegative.

The CDR3 bases are TGTGCCAGCAGTCCCCAGGATCTAGGTTCCCAGTACTTC. Translated, it gives CASSPQDLGSQYF. The chain joins TRBV6-1 to TRBJ2-5; no clear D gene. There are 13 residues in the CDR3. Germline loops: CDR1 MNHNS, CDR2 SASEGT. Trimming stripped 5 bases from V and 9 bases from J, with 16 bases between.

This clone came up once. V is TRBV10-3 and J is TRBJ2-2; a weak D match, TRBD2 (6 bases). The CDR3 runs to 15 residues. Trimming left V 7 bases short and J 1 base short, with 13 bases between. In germline, CDR1 is ENHRY, CDR2 SYGVKD. This CDR3 is CAITTPAGNTGELFF. The CDR3 nucleotides read TGTGCCATCACTACTCCAGCGGGGAACACCGGGGAGCTGTTTTTT.

This sequence joins TRBV2 and TRBJ2-5, with TRBD2 as a possible D gene (6 bases). There are 15 residues in the CDR3. The V gene's germline CDR1 is SNHLY and CDR2 FYNNEI. Trimming pared 5 bases from V and 2 bases from J, leaving 15 bases between. CDR3 nucleotides: TGTGCCAGCAGTTCCGGGACTGGTCCTCAAGAGACCCAGTACTTC. It translates to CASSSGTGPQETQYF.

The rearrangement uses TRBV5-1 and TRBJ1-6; maybe TRBD1 (6 bases). The CDR3 length is 13 residues. In germline, CDR1 is SGHRS, CDR2 YFSETQ. The V end was cut by 5 bases, the J end by 8 bases, with 11 bases between. The CDR3 region is CASRQGSDSPLHF. CDR3 sequence (DNA): TGCGCCAGCAGACAGGGTAGCGATTCACCCCTCCACTTT.

This chain connects TRBV6-1 to TRBJ2-7; 9 nucleotides line up with TRBD1. Per the germline V gene, CDR1 is MNHNS and CDR2 is SASEGT. After removal of 1 base from V and 7 bases from J, the junction contained 8 bases not matched to a gene. CDR3 length equals 15 residues. The DNA of the CDR3 is TGTGCCAGCAGTGAAGTCTGGAACAGGGGGCAAGAGCAGTACTTC. Translated: CASSEVWNRGQEQYF.

The rearrangement joins TRBV5-1 to TRBJ2-2; 15 bases line up with TRBD2. The CDR3 sequence is 16 residues long. V dropped 4 bases and J dropped 4; count of bases not matched to a gene: 2. Germline CDR1 SGHRS, CDR2 YFSETQ. The CDR3 DNA sequence: TGCGCCAGCAGCCCGGGACTAGCGGGGGGCACCGGGGAGCTGTTTTTT. Its translation: CASSPGLAGGTGELFF.

This chain joins TRBV25-1 and TRBJ2-7; TRBD2 is a possible D gene (6 bases). The CDR3 consists of 15 residues. Germline-derived CDR1 and CDR2 are MGHDK and SYGVNS. V was clipped by 5 bases and J by 0 bases, with 14 bases between them. This CDR3 reads CASSYQGRSSYEQYF. For the CDR3, the DNA is TGTGCCAGCAGTTATCAAGGGAGGAGCTCCTACGAGCAGTACTTC.

The V and J genes are TRBV7-2 and TRBJ2-7; D may correspond to TRBD1 or TRBD2 (5 bases each). Germline V CDR1 and CDR2: SGHTA, FQGNSA. V lost 5 bases and J lost 6, with 17 bases in between. The CDR3 runs 14 residues. In nucleotides, the CDR3 is TGTGCCAGCAGCCCCCCCCGCTGGGGGAGCGAGCAGTACTTC. As protein: CASSPPRWGSEQYF.

This rearrangement joins TRBV7-6 to TRBJ1-1; maybe TRBD1 (5 bases). CDR1 SGHVS and CDR2 FNYEAQ come from the germline V gene. Trimming took off 0 bases at V and 6 bases at J, with 17 bases between the two ends. This CDR3 contains 16 residues. CDR3 DNA: TGTGCCAGCAGCTTAGCCGCGGCAGGGAGCGTTGCTGAAGCTTTCTTT. Its translation: CASSLAAAGSVAEAFF.

This chain uses TRBV25-1 with TRBJ2-6; D is perhaps TRBD1 (6 bases). The CDR3 length is 15 residues. V dropped 3 bases and J dropped 8 bases, with 14 bases sitting between them. CDR1 is MGHDK, CDR2 SYGVNS, per germline. The CDR3 nucleotides read TGTGCCAGCAGTGATATGGGTACAGGGTCCAACGTCCTGACTTTC. Its translation is CASSDMGTGSNVLTF.

This clone was seen a handful of times. The V call is TRBV30, the J call TRBJ1-1; D perhaps matches TRBD1 (5 bases). Deletions cut 7 bases from V and 7 bases from J, with 13 bases between. CDR1 and CDR2 from the germline V gene are GTSNPN and SVGIG (reference sequence). CDR3 length: 11 residues. In DNA form, the CDR3 reads TGTGCCTACCGGGGGGTGAGTGAAGCTTTCTTT. This sequence encodes CAYRGVSEAFF. Based on the CDR3 plus reference TRBV30 and TRBJ1-1, the full variable domain is SQTIHQWPATLVQPVGSPLSLECTVEGTSNPNLYWYRQAAGRGLQLLFYSVGIGQISSEVPQNLSASRPQDRQFILSSKKLLLSDSGFYLCAYRGVSEAFFGQGTRLTVV.

This chain connects TRBV13 to TRBJ1-1, with D maybe TRBD1 (5 bases). Germline V gene sequence: CDR1 PRHDT, CDR2 FYEKMQ (reference sequence). This CDR3 is 15 amino acids long. Deletions cut 5 bases from V and 4 bases from J, with 17 bases between. The DNA for the CDR3 is TGTGCCAGCAGCACCGAGGTGGGGAGGGGCACTGAAGCTTTCTTT. Protein sequence: CASSTEVGRGTEAFF.

Written as DNA, the CDR3 is TGTGCCAGCAGTAACAGGCCCTCGTATCAGCCCCAGCATTTT. Protein product: CASSNRPSYQPQHF. V usage is TRBV6-1 and J usage is TRBJ1-5, with D possibly being TRBD1 (5 bases). V gave up 5 bases and J gave up 5 bases, with 13 bases separating them. The CDR3 totals 14 residues. The germline V gene encodes CDR1 MNHNS and CDR2 SASEGT.

V gene TRBV4-2 combines with J gene TRBJ1-2; 9 bases match TRBD1. V shed 0 bases, J shed 1 base, and the junction held 6 bases outside the gene matches. CDR1 is LGHNA and CDR2 is YNFKEQ in the germline V gene. CDR3 length: 17 amino acids. The CDR3 sequence: CASSQDLGTGLNYGYTF. CDR3 sequence (DNA): TGTGCCAGCAGCCAAGATTTGGGGACAGGGCTTAACTATGGCTACACCTTC.

V is TRBV29-1 and J is TRBJ2-7; D may be TRBD2 (5 bases). With 6 bases removed from V and 4 bases from J, the gap between germline ends came to 22 bases. Germline assignment: CDR1 SQVTM and CDR2 ANQGSEA. CDR3 length: 15 residues. CDR3 region: CSVAGGSASSYEQYF. In nucleotides, the CDR3 is TGCAGCGTAGCAGGCGGGTCGGCCTCCTCTTACGAGCAGTACTTC.

The V and J genes are TRBV28 and TRBJ2-4; no definite D call. This CDR3 is built from 16 residues. The ends were cut back, 4 bases at V and 1 base at J, with 14 bases in the middle. In germline, CDR1 is MDHEN, CDR2 SYDVKM. CDR3 DNA sequence: TGTGCCAGCAGTTCCGAAGGTCCGTTCGCCAAAAACATTCAGTACTTC. Translated: CASSSEGPFAKNIQYF.